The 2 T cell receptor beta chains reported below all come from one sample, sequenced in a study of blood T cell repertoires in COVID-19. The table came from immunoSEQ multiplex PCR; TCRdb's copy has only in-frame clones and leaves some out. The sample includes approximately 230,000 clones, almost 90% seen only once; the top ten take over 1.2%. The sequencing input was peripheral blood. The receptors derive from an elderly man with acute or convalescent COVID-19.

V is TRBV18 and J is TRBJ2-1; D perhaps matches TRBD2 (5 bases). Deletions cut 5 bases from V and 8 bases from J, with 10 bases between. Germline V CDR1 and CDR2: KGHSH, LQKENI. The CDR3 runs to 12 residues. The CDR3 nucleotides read TGTGCCAGCTCAACCTTTAGCGATGAGCAGTTCTTC. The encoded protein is CASSTFSDEQFF.

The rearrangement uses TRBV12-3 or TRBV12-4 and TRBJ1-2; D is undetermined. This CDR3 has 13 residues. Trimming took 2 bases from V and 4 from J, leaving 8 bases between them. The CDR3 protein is CASSLPEFYGYTF. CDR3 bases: TGTGCCAGCAGTTTACCCGAGTTCTATGGCTACACCTTC.